The 17 T cell receptor beta chains below were found in one sample sequenced in a study of T cell responses to AZD1222 COVID-19 vaccine. Generated by immunoSEQ multiplex PCR, the TCRdb table keeps only in-frame clones and is missing some. This table has about 120,000 clones, approximately 90% appearing once. The sample here was peripheral blood, taken 28 days after the second AZD1222 dose. These receptors all stem from an adult who received the AZD1222 COVID-19 vaccine.

The J gene is TRBJ1-1, the V gene TRBV19; weak D call: TRBD1 (6 bases). CDR3 length: 12 amino acids. Trimming took off 8 bases at V and 1 base at J, with 8 bases between the two ends. Germline loops: CDR1 LNHDA, CDR2 SQIVND (reference sequence). The DNA for the CDR3 is TGTGCCAGTGGGACACCGAACACTGAAGCTTTCTTT. Protein product: CASGTPNTEAFF.

This chain joins TRBV7-2 and TRBJ2-1, with 7 bases identical to TRBD2. V lost 5 bases, J lost 4 bases, and 8 bases stayed unmatched. The CDR3 extends over 15 amino acids. Germline CDR1 SGHTA, CDR2 FQGNSA. Here the CDR3 DNA reads TGTGCCAGCAGCCTAGAAGCGGGGCGGTACAATGAGCAGTTCTTC. It specifies CASSLEAGRYNEQFF.

The gene calls are TRBV27 and TRBJ1-2; 9 bases are shared with TRBD1. The germline CDR1 and CDR2 sequences are MNHEY and SMNVEV (reference sequence). With 7 bases clipped from V and 6 bases from J, the junction kept 6 bases outside the gene matches. CDR3 length: 13 amino acids. CDR3 DNA: TGTGCCAGCAAAGCCGGGACAGGGAATGGCTACACCTTC. It encodes CASKAGTGNGYTF.

The V call is TRBV20-1, the J call TRBJ1-5; D is unresolved. This CDR3 comprises 15 residues. Germline V lookup: CDR1 DFQATT, CDR2 SNEGSKA (reference sequence). The V end was cut by 3 bases, the J end by 5 bases, with 17 bases between. The CDR3 DNA sequence: TGCAGTGCTAGTAGGTTGGAGGGAGGGTATCAGCCCCAGCATTTT. It encodes CSASRLEGGYQPQHF.

The V and J genes are TRBV9 and TRBJ1-4, with 9 bases fitting TRBD1. Trimming cost V 3 bases and J 6 bases; bases outside gene matches: 9. Per germline, CDR1 SGDLS and CDR2 YYNGEE. The CDR3 loop spans 16 amino acids. CDR3 DNA: TGTGCCAGCAGCGGAACAACAGGGGGCGAGGATGAAAAACTGTTTTTT. Translating it yields CASSGTTGGEDEKLFF.

This clone came up a few times. The chain recombines TRBV19 with TRBJ2-2, with D possibly being TRBD2 (6 bases). The ends were cut back, 4 bases at V and 0 bases at J, with 18 bases in the middle. This CDR3 is 18 amino acids long. CDR1 LNHDA and CDR2 SQIVND come from the germline V gene (reference sequence). CDR3 sequence reads: CASSRSRWGETNTGELFF. The CDR3 DNA reads as TGTGCCAGTAGTAGGAGTCGCTGGGGGGAAACGAACACCGGGGAGCTGTTTTTT.

The chain is built from TRBV27 and TRBJ2-5, with TRBD2 identical over 15 bases. The junction had 18 bases not matched to a gene; V was cut back by 5 bases and J by 5 bases. Germline CDR1 is MNHEY and CDR2 is SMNVEV (reference sequence). The CDR3 has 20 amino acids. CDR3 nucleotide sequence: TGTGCCAGCAGTCAGATAACCGGGACTAGCGGGGGGTGGCCGAGGGAGACCCAGTACTTC. It encodes CASSQITGTSGGWPRETQYF.

The V and J genes are TRBV2 and TRBJ1-2, with 7 bases identical to TRBD1. V lost 8 bases to trimming and J lost 8 bases; unmatched junction nucleotides: 11. The CDR3 has 13 amino acids. Looked up from germline, CDR1 is SNHLY and CDR2 is FYNNEI. Here the CDR3 reads CASGGQPGIGYTF. The CDR3 nucleotides are TGTGCCAGCGGGGGACAGCCCGGGATCGGCTACACCTTC.

In DNA, the CDR3 is TGTGCCAGCAGCTGGATTACCGGGACAGGGAACACTGAAGCTTTCTTT. Translating gives CASSWITGTGNTEAFF. The chain combines TRBV5-6 with TRBJ1-1; TRBD1 matches 8 bases. V shed 3 bases and J 1 base; nucleotides not matched to a gene: 8. The CDR3 consists of 16 residues. In germline, CDR1 is SGHDT, CDR2 YYEEEE.

There are a few counts of this clone. This rearrangement joins TRBV25-1 to TRBJ1-6; D remains ambiguous. Germline CDR1 and CDR2: MGHDK and SYGVNS. V was cut by 1 base and J by 11 bases, with 9 bases left in between. CDR3 length: 13 amino acids. DNA for the CDR3: TGTGCCAGCAGTGAATCCGGGGTGACACCCCTCCACTTT. Translated: CASSESGVTPLHF.

The rearrangement joins TRBV7-9 to TRBJ2-7; 7 bases agree with TRBD1. From germline, CDR1 is SEHNR and CDR2 FQNEAQ (reference sequence). The CDR3 is made up of 13 amino acids. The J segment lost 2 bases and the V segment lost 6 bases, leaving 4 bases of the junction unmatched. The CDR3 protein is CASRSQGAYEQYF. The CDR3 DNA is TGTGCCAGCAGGAGTCAGGGGGCCTACGAGCAGTACTTC.

V and J are TRBV5-4 and TRBJ1-3, with TRBD1 matching 8 bases. Trimming at V came to 0 bases and at J to 2 bases, leaving 10 bases not matched to a gene. The CDR3 spans 18 residues. Looked up from germline, CDR1 is SGHNT and CDR2 is YYREEE (reference sequence). CDR3 sequence reads: CASSLDPGTGGAGNTIYF. The CDR3 region has the DNA TGTGCCAGCAGCTTGGACCCCGGGACAGGAGGTGCTGGAAACACCATATATTTT.

V and J are TRBV5-6 and TRBJ2-7; no clear D. CDR3 length equals 15 residues. Germline CDR1 reads SGHDT; CDR2 reads YYEEEE. The V end lost 0 bases, the J end lost 2 bases, and 12 bases lay between the germline ends. CDR3 coding DNA: TGTGCCAGCAGCTTGGGGCCCACCTTAGCCTACGAGCAGTACTTC. It is translated as CASSLGPTLAYEQYF.

The J gene is TRBJ2-7, the V gene TRBV19; possibly TRBD1 for D (5 bases). This CDR3 is built from 14 residues. Trimming stripped 5 bases from V and 3 bases from J, with 14 bases between. The germline V gene encodes CDR1 LNHDA and CDR2 SQIVND (reference sequence). CDR3 in amino acids: CASSHDQGIYEQYF. Here the CDR3 DNA reads TGTGCCAGTAGTCACGACCAGGGAATCTACGAGCAGTACTTC.

The rearrangement joins TRBV2 to TRBJ2-3; maybe TRBD1 (6 bases). CDR3 size: 15 residues. Germline V CDR1 and CDR2: SNHLY, FYNNEI. V dropped 6 bases and J dropped 0 bases, with 13 bases sitting between them. The chain's CDR3 is CASSPGTTSTDTQYF. CDR3 sequence (DNA): TGTGCCAGCAGCCCCGGGACAACTAGCACAGATACGCAGTATTTT.

The CDR3 sequence is CASSQVSTRRTEAFF. DNA for the CDR3: TGTGCCAGCAGCCAAGTTAGTACCAGACGAACTGAAGCTTTCTTT. The chain is built from TRBV3-1 (or the pseudogene TRBV3-2) and TRBJ1-1, with no clear D. The V gene lost 1 base and the J gene lost 5 bases, with 14 bases spanning the gap. Germline V gives CDR1 LGHDT, CDR2 YNNKEL (reference sequence). The CDR3 consists of 15 residues.

The chain couples TRBV6-2 or TRBV6-3 to TRBJ2-7; D uncertain. Deletions cut 4 bases from V and 2 bases from J, with 6 bases between. Per the germline V gene, CDR1 is MNHEY and CDR2 is SVGEGT. The length of the CDR3 is 12 residues. This chain's CDR3 is CASSSQAYEQYF. The CDR3, as DNA: TGTGCCAGCAGTTCTCAAGCCTACGAGCAGTACTTC.